Below are 11 T cell receptor beta chains sequenced from a single sample in a study of shared clonotypes between healthy human individuals. The data were produced by immunoSEQ multiplex PCR, yet TCRdb's version contains in-frame clones alone and is incomplete. The sample includes approximately 100,000 clones, around 65% of them seen just once. Specimen: memory CD8+ T cells sorted from blood. The subset denotes: CD45RO+ cells pooled with CCR7-negative TemRA cells. All receptors come from a woman in her twenties or thirties in good health.

On this clone: Since a much larger clone is just one base distant, this may be a read error. Other DNA sequences from this sample encode an identical CDR3 as well. V usage is TRBV2 and J usage is TRBJ2-7, with D unclear. Germline V lookup: CDR1 SNHLY, CDR2 FYNNEI. The CDR3 is 10 residues long. The V and J ends lost 7 bases and 2 bases respectively, with 3 bases between them. CDR3 nucleotides: TGTGCCAGCAAGGCCTACGAGCAGTACTTC. Protein: CASKAYEQYF.

The chain links TRBV7-6 to TRBJ2-1, with 8 bases aligning to TRBD2. V gave up 2 bases and J gave up 7 bases; unmatched junction bases: 7. Germline lookup yields CDR1 SGHVS and CDR2 FNYEAQ. The CDR3 totals 15 residues. Here the CDR3 reads CASSLRAGAENEQFF. The CDR3 DNA reads as TGTGCCAGCAGCTTACGAGCGGGAGCGGAGAATGAGCAGTTCTTC. Together with reference TRBV7-6 and TRBJ2-1, the CDR3 gives the full variable domain: GAGVSQSPRYKVTKRGQDVALRCDPISGHVSLYWYRQALGQGPEFLTYFNYEAQQDKSGLPNDRFSAERPEGSISTLTIQRTEQRDSAMYRCASSLRAGAENEQFFGPGTRLTVL.

This clone was seen more than once but under ten times. This chain joins TRBV9 and TRBJ2-7; D is ambiguous. V lost 4 bases to trimming and J lost 5 bases, with 7 bases between them. The CDR3 is 11 residues long. Germline loops: CDR1 SGDLS, CDR2 YYNGEE. CDR3 in DNA: TGTGCCAGCAGCCCCGGGCACGAGCAGTACTTC. Amino acid sequence: CASSPGHEQYF.

The V and J genes are TRBV6-6 and TRBJ1-4; D remains ambiguous. Germline CDR1 is MNHNY and CDR2 is SVGAGI (reference sequence). There are 11 residues in the CDR3. Trimming left V 4 bases short and J 7 bases short, with 4 bases between. The CDR3 sequence: CASSSAEKLFF. The DNA for the CDR3 is TGTGCCAGCAGTTCAGCTGAAAAACTGTTTTTT.

This clone was seen many times. The chain couples TRBV2 to TRBJ1-5; TRBD1 agrees at 8 bases. The germline CDR1 and CDR2 sequences are SNHLY and FYNNEI. Trimming removed 2 bases from V and 3 bases from J; junction bases left unmatched: 9. This CDR3 has 17 amino acids. CDR3 amino acids: CASSESRDRPHNQPQHF. The CDR3 DNA reads TGTGCCAGCAGTGAAAGTCGGGACAGGCCTCACAATCAGCCCCAGCATTTT.

This clone was picked up one time. This chain connects TRBV29-1 to TRBJ2-7, with D possibly being TRBD1 or TRBD2 (6 bases each). Looked up from germline, CDR1 is SQVTM and CDR2 is ANQGSEA. V was trimmed by 6 bases and J by 4 bases, leaving 16 bases between them. This CDR3 spans 13 amino acids. This chain's CDR3 is CSVALGGRYEQYF. CDR3 DNA sequence: TGCAGCGTCGCCCTAGGGGGGAGGTACGAGCAGTACTTC.

This chain links TRBV7-8 with TRBJ1-2; D remains ambiguous. Germline CDR1 is SGHVS and CDR2 is FQNEAQ. The CDR3 length is 15 residues. The germline V and J ends were trimmed by 0 bases and 4 bases, with 12 bases remaining between them. Here the CDR3 DNA reads TGTGCCAGCAGCTTAGCGGAAGAAAGGGCCTATGGCTACACCTTC. Encoded protein: CASSLAEERAYGYTF.

This clone was detected only a few times. The chain carries TRBV13 and TRBJ1-1; TRBD1 matches at 8 bases. Germline V lookup: CDR1 PRHDT, CDR2 FYEKMQ (reference sequence). CDR3 length equals 13 residues. Trimming cost V 3 bases and J 8 bases; bases outside gene matches: 5. The CDR3 protein is CASSFGQGGEAFF. CDR3 DNA: TGTGCCAGCAGCTTCGGACAGGGTGGCGAAGCTTTCTTT.

The DNA of the CDR3 is TGCGCCAGCAGCTTGGGGTCGGGCGACAGGGAGAACACTGAAGCTTTCTTT. It yields the protein CASSLGSGDRENTEAFF. This chain joins TRBV5-1 and TRBJ1-1; TRBD1 aligns across 7 bases. The trim removed 0 bases at V and 1 base at J, leaving 9 bases unmatched. The CDR3 sequence is 17 residues long. Germline V gene sequence: CDR1 SGHRS, CDR2 YFSETQ.

The chain has TRBV5-8 and TRBJ2-2; a possible D gene is TRBD2 (6 bases). Between the trimmed V and J ends, which lost 7 bases and 0 bases, there was a span of 16 bases. The CDR3 totals 16 residues. CDR1 and CDR2 (germline): SGHTS, YDEGEE. The CDR3 loop reads CASQTSLEANTGELFF. The CDR3 DNA reads TGTGCCAGCCAGACTAGTCTCGAGGCGAACACCGGGGAGCTGTTTTTT.

This clone was counted a single time. The rearrangement links TRBV6-1 to TRBJ2-6; possibly TRBD1 or TRBD2 for D (5 bases each). From germline, CDR1 is MNHNS and CDR2 SASEGT. V lost 5 bases and J 2 bases, leaving 10 bases between the germline ends. The length of the CDR3 is 15 residues. The chain's CDR3 is CASSRDGTGANVLTF. CDR3 DNA: TGTGCCAGCAGTCGGGACGGGACTGGGGCCAACGTCCTGACTTTC.